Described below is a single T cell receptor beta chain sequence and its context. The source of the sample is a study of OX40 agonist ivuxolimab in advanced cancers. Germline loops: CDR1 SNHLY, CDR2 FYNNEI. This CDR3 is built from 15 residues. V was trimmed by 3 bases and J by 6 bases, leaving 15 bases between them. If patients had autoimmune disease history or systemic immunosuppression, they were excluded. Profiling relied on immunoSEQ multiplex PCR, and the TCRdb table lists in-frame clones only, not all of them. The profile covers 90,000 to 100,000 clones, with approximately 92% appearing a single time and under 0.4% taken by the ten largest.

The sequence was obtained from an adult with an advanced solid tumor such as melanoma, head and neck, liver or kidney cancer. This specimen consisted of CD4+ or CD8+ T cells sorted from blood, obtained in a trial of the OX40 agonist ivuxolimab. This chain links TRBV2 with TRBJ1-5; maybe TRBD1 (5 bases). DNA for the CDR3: TGTGCCAGCAGTGATGAAGGGACCCTCGGTCAGCCCCAGCATTTT. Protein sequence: CASSDEGTLGQPQHF.